In its sample, the clone carrying this T cell receptor beta chain was seen once. Distinct nucleotide sequences in the sample also encode this CDR3. Profiling relied on immunoSEQ multiplex PCR, and the TCRdb table lists in-frame clones only, not all of them. The sample comprises about 220,000 clones, 90% of which are singletons, and less than 15% rests with the top ten. The sample belongs to a study of blood T cell repertoires in COVID-19. The ends were cut back, 3 bases at V and 1 base at J, with 6 bases in the middle. Germline V gives CDR1 KGHSH, CDR2 LQKENI. This CDR3 contains 13 residues. Sequencing input: PBMCs or T cells enriched from blood (not recorded which). The V call is TRBV18, the J call TRBJ1-1, with D maybe TRBD1 (5 bases). The sequence was collected from a man younger than 45 who had been exposed to COVID-19. CDR3 nucleotides: TGTGCCAGCTCACCTCAGGGGAACACTGAAGCTTTCTTT. It yields the protein CASSPQGNTEAFF.